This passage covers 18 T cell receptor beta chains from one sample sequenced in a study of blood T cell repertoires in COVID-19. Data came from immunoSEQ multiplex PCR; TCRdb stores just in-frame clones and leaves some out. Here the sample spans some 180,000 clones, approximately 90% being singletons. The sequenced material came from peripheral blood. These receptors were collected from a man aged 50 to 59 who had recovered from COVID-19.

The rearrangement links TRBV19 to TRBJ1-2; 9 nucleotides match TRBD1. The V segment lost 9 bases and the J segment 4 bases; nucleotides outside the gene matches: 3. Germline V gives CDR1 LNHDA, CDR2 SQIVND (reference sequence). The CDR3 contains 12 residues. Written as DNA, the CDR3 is TGTGCCAGACAGGACAGGGGCTATGGCTACACCTTC. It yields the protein CARQDRGYGYTF.

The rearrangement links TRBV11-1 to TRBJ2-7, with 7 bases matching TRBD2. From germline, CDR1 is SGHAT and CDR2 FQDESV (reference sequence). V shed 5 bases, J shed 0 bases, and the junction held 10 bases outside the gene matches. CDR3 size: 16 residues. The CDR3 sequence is CASSPRLAASSYEQYF. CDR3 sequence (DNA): TGTGCCAGCAGCCCTCGCCTAGCGGCGAGCTCCTACGAGCAGTACTTC.

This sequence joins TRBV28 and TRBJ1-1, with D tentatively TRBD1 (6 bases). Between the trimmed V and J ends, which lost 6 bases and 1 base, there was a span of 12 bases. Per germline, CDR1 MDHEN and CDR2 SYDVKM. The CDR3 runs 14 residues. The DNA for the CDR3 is TGTGCCAGCAGCCCAAACAGGGCGAACACTGAAGCTTTCTTT. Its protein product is CASSPNRANTEAFF.

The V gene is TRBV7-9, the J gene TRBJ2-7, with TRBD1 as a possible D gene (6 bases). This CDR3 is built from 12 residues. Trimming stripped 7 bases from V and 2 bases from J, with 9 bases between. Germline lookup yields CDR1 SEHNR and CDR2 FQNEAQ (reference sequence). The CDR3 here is CASNRATYEQYF. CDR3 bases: TGTGCCAGCAACAGGGCCACCTACGAGCAGTACTTC.

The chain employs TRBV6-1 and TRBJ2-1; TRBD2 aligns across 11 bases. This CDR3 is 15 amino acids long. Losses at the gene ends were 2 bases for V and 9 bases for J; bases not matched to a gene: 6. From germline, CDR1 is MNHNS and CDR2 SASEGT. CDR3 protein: CASSERLAGLSEQFF. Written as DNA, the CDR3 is TGTGCCAGCAGTGAAAGACTAGCGGGGTTATCTGAGCAGTTCTTC.

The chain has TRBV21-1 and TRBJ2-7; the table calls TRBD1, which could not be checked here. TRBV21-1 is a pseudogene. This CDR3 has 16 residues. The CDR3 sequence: CASSKDGDRRDYEQYV. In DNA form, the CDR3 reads TGTGCCAGCAGCAAAGACGGGGACAGGCGGGACTACGAGCAGTACGTC.

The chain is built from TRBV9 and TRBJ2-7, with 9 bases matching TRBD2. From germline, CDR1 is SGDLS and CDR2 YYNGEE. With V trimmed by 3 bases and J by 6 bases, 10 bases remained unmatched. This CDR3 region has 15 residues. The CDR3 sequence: CASSGDASGGLEQYF. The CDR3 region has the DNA TGTGCCAGCAGCGGGGACGCAAGCGGGGGGCTCGAGCAGTACTTC.

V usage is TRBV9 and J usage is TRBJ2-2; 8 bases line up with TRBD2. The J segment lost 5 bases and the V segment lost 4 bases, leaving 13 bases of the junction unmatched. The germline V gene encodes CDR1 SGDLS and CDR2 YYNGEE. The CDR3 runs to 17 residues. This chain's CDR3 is CASSILRWTSWTGELFF. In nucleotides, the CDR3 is TGTGCCAGCAGCATCCTCCGTTGGACTAGCTGGACCGGGGAGCTGTTTTTT.

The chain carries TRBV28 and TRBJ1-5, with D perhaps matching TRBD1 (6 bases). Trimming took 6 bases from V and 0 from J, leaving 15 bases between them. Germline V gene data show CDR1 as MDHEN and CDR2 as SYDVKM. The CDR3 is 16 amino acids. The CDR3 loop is CASSPHAGDSNQPQHF. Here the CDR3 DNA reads TGTGCCAGCAGCCCCCACGCAGGGGATAGCAATCAGCCCCAGCATTTT.

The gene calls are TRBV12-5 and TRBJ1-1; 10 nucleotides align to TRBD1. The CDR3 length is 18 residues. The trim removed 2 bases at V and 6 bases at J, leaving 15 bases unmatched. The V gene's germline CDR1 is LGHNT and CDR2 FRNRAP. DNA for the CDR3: TGTGCTAGTGGTTTGCCTTCCTCAAAGACAGGGGGCTGGGCTGAAGCTTTCTTT. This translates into CASGLPSSKTGGWAEAFF.

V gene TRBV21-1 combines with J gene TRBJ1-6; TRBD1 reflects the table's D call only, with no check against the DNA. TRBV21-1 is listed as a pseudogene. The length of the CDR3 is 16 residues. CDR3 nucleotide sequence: TGTGCCAGCAGCAGCGCACGACAGGGGGTTGATTCACCCCTCCACTTT. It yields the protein CASSSARQGVDSPLHF.

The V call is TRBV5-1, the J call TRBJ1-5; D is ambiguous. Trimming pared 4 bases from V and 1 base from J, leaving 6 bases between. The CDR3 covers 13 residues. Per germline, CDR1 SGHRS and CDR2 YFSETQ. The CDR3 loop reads CASSRESNQPQHF. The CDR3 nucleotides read TGCGCCAGCAGCCGTGAGAGCAATCAGCCCCAGCATTTT.

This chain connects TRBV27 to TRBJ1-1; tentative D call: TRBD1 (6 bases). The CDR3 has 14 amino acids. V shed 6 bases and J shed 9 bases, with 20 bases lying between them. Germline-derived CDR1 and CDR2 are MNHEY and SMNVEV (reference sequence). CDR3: CASRPDRTQKQAFF. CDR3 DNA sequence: TGTGCCAGCAGACCAGACAGGACCCAAAAACAAGCTTTCTTT.

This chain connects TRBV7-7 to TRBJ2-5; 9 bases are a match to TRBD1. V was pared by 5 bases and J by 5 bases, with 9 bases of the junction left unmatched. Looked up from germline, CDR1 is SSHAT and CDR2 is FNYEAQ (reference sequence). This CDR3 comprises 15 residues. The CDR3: CASSPGTGSRETQYF. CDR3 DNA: TGTGCCAGCAGCCCCGGGACAGGGAGTAGGGAGACCCAGTACTTC.

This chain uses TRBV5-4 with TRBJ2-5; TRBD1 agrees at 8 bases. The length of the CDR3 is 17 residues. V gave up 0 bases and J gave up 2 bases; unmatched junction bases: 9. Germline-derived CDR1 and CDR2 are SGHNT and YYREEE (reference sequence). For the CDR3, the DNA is TGTGCCAGCAGCTTGGACCCGCAGGGGGCGAGGCAAGAGACCCAGTACTTC. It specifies CASSLDPQGARQETQYF.

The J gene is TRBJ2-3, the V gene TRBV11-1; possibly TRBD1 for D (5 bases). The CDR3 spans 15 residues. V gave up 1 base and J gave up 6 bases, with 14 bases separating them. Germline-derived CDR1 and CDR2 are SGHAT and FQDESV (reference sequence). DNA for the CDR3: TGTGCCAGCAGCTTAGAGGGCAGGGCAGGGGATACGCAGTATTTT. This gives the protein CASSLEGRAGDTQYF.

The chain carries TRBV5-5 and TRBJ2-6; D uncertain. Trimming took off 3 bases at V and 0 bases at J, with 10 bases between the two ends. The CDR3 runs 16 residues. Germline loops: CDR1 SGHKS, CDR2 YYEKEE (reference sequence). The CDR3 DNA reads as TGTGCCAGCAGCTCCCGCTTGAGCTCTGGGGCCAACGTCCTGACTTTC. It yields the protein CASSSRLSSGANVLTF.

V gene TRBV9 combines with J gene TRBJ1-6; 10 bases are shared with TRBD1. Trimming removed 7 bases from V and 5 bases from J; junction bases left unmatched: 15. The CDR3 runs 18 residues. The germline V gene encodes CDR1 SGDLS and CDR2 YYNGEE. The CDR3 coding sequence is TGTGCCAGCTCTGGGTCATTACGGGACAGGGGACATAATTCACCCCTCCACTTT. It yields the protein CASSGSLRDRGHNSPLHF.